Below, 4 T cell receptor beta chains from the same sample are listed, as sequenced in a study of OX40 agonist ivuxolimab in advanced cancers. Assay used: immunoSEQ multiplex PCR; TCRdb lists only in-frame clones, some missing. The table lists about 45,000 clones, 70% to 90% of them singletons. Sequenced here: CD4+ or CD8+ T cells sorted from blood, sampled in a trial of the OX40 agonist ivuxolimab. The receptor source for this set is an adult with an advanced solid tumor such as melanoma, head and neck, liver or kidney cancer.

The chain employs TRBV2 and TRBJ2-1; possible D gene TRBD2, 7 bases. Germline lookup yields CDR1 SNHLY and CDR2 FYNNEI. This CDR3 has 11 residues. Trimming took off 3 bases at V and 14 bases at J, with 11 bases between the two ends. The CDR3 loop is CASSDRGGKFF. The CDR3 DNA sequence: TGTGCCAGCAGTGATAGGGGGGGTAAGTTCTTC.

CDR3 region: CASSQDVGDRIYEQYF. The CDR3, as DNA: TGTGCCAGCAGCCAAGATGTCGGGGACAGAATCTACGAGCAGTACTTC. This chain joins TRBV14 and TRBJ2-7; 7 positions match TRBD1. V lost 0 bases and J lost 3; bases outside the gene matches: 8. The CDR3 spans 16 residues. Germline lookup yields CDR1 SGHDN and CDR2 FVKESK.

This chain joins TRBV30 and TRBJ2-2; 13 nucleotides line up with TRBD2. CDR3 length equals 17 residues. V shed 3 bases, J shed 7 bases, and the junction held 11 bases outside the gene matches. Germline V CDR1 and CDR2: GTSNPN, SVGIG (reference sequence). DNA for the CDR3: TGTGCCTGGAGAAAGCGGGGACTAGCGGGGTTGAGCGGGGAGCTGTTTTTT. As protein: CAWRKRGLAGLSGELFF.

This chain links TRBV7-9 with TRBJ2-1; tentatively, D is TRBD2 (6 bases). CDR3 size: 14 residues. Trimming removed 5 bases from V and 8 bases from J, with 16 bases in between. The germline CDR1 and CDR2 sequences are SEHNR and FQNEAQ (reference sequence). CDR3 nucleotide sequence: TGTGCCAGCAGCCCGGAGGGCCTGCTTGATGAGCAGTTCTTC. Amino acids: CASSPEGLLDEQFF.